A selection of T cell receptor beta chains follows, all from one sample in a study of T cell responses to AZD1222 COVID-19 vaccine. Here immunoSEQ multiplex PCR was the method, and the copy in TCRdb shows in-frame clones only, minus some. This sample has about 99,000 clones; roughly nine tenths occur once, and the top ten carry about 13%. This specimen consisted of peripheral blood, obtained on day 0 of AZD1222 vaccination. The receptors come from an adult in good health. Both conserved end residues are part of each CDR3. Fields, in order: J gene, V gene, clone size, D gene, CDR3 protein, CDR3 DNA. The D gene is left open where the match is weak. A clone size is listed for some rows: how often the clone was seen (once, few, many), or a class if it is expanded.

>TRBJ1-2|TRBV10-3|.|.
CAISPDYRLTSYGYTF
TGTGCCATCAGCCCCGATTACAGGCTTACGTCCTATGGCTACACCTTC
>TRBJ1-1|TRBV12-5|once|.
CASGLVLGRDWVNTEAFF
TGTGCTAGTGGTTTGGTACTCGGGCGGGACTGGGTGAACACTGAAGCTTTCTTT
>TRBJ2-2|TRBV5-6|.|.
CASSRDARSANTGELFF
TGTGCCAGCAGCCGTGACGCGAGGAGCGCGAACACCGGGGAGCTGTTTTTT
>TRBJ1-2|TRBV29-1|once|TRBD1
CSVGDRGRSGYTF
TGCAGCGTTGGCGACAGGGGGAGGAGTGGCTACACCTTC
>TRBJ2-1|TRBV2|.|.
CASSPPVGTWNEQFF
TGTGCCAGCAGTCCCCCGGTAGGGACATGGAATGAGCAGTTCTTC
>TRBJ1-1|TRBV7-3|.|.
CASSSHGRRGNTEAFF
TGTGCCAGCAGCTCTCACGGGCGGAGGGGGAACACTGAAGCTTTCTTT
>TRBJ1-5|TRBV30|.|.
CAWSFGQPGNQPQHF
TGTGCCTGGAGTTTTGGACAGCCTGGCAATCAGCCCCAGCATTTT
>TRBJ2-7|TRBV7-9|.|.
CASSPKGPYEQYF
TGTGCCAGCAGCCCGAAGGGGCCCTACGAGCAGTACTTC
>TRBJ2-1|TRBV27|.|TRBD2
CASRTMQEAGAEYNEQFF
TGTGCCAGCAGGACTATGCAGGAAGCGGGGGCCGAATACAATGAGCAGTTCTTC
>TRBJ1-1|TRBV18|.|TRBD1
CASSPVVEGATEAFF
TGTGCCAGCTCACCAGTAGTGGAGGGGGCCACTGAAGCTTTCTTT
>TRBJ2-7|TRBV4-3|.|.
CASSQDGKGSYEQYF
TGCGCCAGCAGCCAAGATGGAAAGGGCTCCTACGAGCAGTACTTC
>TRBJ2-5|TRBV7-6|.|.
CASSNQETQYF
TGTGCCAGCAGCAACCAAGAGACCCAGTACTTC
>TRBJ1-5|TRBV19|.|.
CASSIKGGNQPQHF
TGTGCCAGTAGTATAAAGGGAGGCAATCAGCCCCAGCATTTT